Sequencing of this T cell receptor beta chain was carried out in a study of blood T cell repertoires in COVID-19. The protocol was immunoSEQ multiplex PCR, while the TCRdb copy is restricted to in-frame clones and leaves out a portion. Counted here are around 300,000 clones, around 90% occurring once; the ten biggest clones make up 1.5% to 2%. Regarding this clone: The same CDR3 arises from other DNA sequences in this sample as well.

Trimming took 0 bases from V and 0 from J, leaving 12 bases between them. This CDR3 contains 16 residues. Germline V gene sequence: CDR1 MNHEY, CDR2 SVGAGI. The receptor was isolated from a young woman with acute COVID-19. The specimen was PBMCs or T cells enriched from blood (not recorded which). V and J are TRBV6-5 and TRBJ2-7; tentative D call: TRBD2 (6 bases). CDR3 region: CASSYSRGGSSYEQYF. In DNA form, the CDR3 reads TGTGCCAGCAGTTACTCGCGGGGCGGTAGCTCCTACGAGCAGTACTTC.